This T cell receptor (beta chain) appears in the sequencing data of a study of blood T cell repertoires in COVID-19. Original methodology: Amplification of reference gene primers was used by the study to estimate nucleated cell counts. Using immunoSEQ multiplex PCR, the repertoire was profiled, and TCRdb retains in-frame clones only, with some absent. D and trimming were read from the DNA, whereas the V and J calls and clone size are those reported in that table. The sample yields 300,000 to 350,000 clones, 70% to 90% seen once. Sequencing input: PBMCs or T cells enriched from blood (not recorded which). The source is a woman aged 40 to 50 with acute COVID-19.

This chain's CDR3 is CASSAQGQAQPQHF. The CDR3 region has the DNA TGTGCCAGCAGCGCCCAGGGTCAGGCTCAGCCCCAGCATTTT. The rearrangement uses TRBV9 and TRBJ1-5, with a tentative D call TRBD1 (5 bases). CDR1 SGDLS and CDR2 YYNGEE come from the germline V gene. Trimming took 3 bases from V and 6 from J, leaving 13 bases between them. The CDR3 loop spans 14 amino acids.